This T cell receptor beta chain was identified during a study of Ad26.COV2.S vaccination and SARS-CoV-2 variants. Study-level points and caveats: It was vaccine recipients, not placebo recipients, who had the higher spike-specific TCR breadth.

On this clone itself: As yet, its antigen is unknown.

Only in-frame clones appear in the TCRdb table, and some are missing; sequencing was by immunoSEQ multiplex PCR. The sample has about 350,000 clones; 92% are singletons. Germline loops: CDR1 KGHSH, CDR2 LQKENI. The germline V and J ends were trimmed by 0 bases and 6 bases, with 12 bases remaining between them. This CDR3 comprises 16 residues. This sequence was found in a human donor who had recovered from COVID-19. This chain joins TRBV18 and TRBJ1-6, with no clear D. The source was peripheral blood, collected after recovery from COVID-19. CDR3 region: CASSPPSSPPNSPLHF. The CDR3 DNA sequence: TGTGCCAGCTCACCACCGAGCAGTCCTCCTAATTCACCCCTCCACTTT.